This entry is about one T cell receptor (beta chain). Its specificity is not known. The source of the sample is a study of blood T cells in healthy people across ages. Points from the study as a whole: Compared with aged donors, long-lived donors showed fewer expanded clones, suggesting selection.

The CDR3 is made up of 12 amino acids. Germline V gene data show CDR1 as ENHRY and CDR2 as SYGVKD. The V and J ends lost 10 bases and 3 bases respectively, with 13 bases between them. A sample-barcoded 5' primer and a J-beta primer mix were used in a second PCR of roughly 6 to 11 cycles. Every cDNA was tagged by a template-switch adaptor with 12 random nucleotides. TCRdb independently ran MiXCR on the 5' RACE reads; one entry per CDR3 protein. The sample holds hundreds of thousands of distinct CDR3 sequences, more than 40% seen once. This clonotype was sampled from an older woman in good health. The chain links TRBV10-3 to TRBJ2-7; tentative D call: TRBD2 (5 bases). Sequenced: blood. CDR3 coding DNA: TGTGCCACTGCTACGGGGTTCTACGAGCAGTACTTC. Translation: CATATGFYEQYF.